Many counts were recorded for the clone carrying this T cell receptor beta chain. The CDR3 extends over 14 amino acids. V was shortened by 3 bases and J by 7 bases, with 13 bases between the two germline ends. There were TCR beta CDR3 regions amplified from RNA transcripts. Using the HTBI primer set, a first-round RT-PCR was run on the TCR CDR3. TCRdb reprocessed the multiplex PCR reads with MiXCR, giving one entry per CDR3 protein. The data hold 500,000 to 750,000 distinct CDR3 sequences, with 13% to 15% observed a single time. This record belongs to a study of T cells in Graves' hyperthyroidism and ophthalmopathy. Isolation of PBMCs was performed on 8.5 to 10 ml fresh peripheral blood.

The rearrangement joins TRBV12-3 or TRBV12-4 to TRBJ1-5; tentatively, D is TRBD1 (5 bases). This clonotype was sampled from a woman aged 18-35 years with Graves' ophthalmopathy. The sequencing input was blood. The CDR3 loop reads CASSLQLGHQPQHF. In nucleotides, the CDR3 is TGTGCCAGCAGTTTGCAGTTGGGGCACCAGCCCCAGCATTTT.